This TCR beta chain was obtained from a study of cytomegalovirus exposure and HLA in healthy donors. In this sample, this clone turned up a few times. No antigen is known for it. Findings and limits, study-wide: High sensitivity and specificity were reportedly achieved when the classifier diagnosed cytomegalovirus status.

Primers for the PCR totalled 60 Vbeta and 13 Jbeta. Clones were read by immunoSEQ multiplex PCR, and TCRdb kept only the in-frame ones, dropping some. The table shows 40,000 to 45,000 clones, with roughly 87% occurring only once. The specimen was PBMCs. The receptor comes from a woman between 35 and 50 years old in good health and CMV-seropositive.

In DNA form, the CDR3 reads TGTGCCAGCAGTGTGGCGGGAGGAAAGAATGAGCAGTTCTTC. Translated, it gives CASSVAGGKNEQFF. This rearrangement joins TRBV25-1 to TRBJ2-1; 8 bases map to TRBD2. Trimming cost V 4 bases and J 7 bases; bases outside gene matches: 6. The CDR3 has 14 residues. CDR1 and CDR2 (germline): MGHDK, SYGVNS.